This T cell receptor beta chain was recorded in a study of blood T cell repertoires in COVID-19. Whole-study context: PBMCs, B-cell-depleted T cells, or T cells provided the cDNA or gDNA that made up the material.

CDR1 is SGHTA and CDR2 is FQGTGA in the germline V gene. V lost 0 bases to trimming and J lost 6 bases, with 8 bases between them. The CDR3 contains 14 residues. Sequenced by immunoSEQ multiplex PCR; TCRdb stores in-frame clones only, minus some. The data show more than 200,000 clones, with around 89% seen just once and 1.5% to 2% held by the top ten. Sequencing was carried out using peripheral blood. The chain joins TRBV7-3 to TRBJ2-2; D unresolved. This TCR derives from a man between 65 and 85 years old with acute or convalescent COVID-19. CDR3 in amino acids: CASSLTPNPGELFF. CDR3 in DNA: TGTGCCAGCAGCTTAACCCCTAATCCCGGGGAGCTGTTTTTT.